What follows are 11 T cell receptor beta chains derived from one specimen sequenced in a study of T cells after yellow fever vaccination. Via MiXCR, TCRdb re-called the 5' RACE reads, giving one row per CDR3 protein. Here the sample spans about 500,000 distinct CDR3 sequences, about a sixth being singletons. This material consisted of PBMCs, taken less than 6 days after the first yellow fever vaccination. These receptors originate from a man aged 18 to 35 who received the YFV17D yellow fever vaccine.

This clonotype was picked up many times. The chain employs TRBV6-2 or TRBV6-3 and TRBJ2-7, with 7 bases fitting TRBD1. V gave up 6 bases and J gave up 0 bases; unmatched junction bases: 2. The germline V gene encodes CDR1 MNHEY and CDR2 SVGEGT. The CDR3 contains 13 residues. This CDR3 is CASRRQGSYEQYV. CDR3 bases: TGTGCCAGCAGGCGACAGGGCTCCTACGAGCAGTACGTC.

This rearrangement joins TRBV20-1 to TRBJ2-3; TRBD1 might be the D (6 bases). The V end lost 0 bases, the J end lost 1 base, and 11 bases lay between the germline ends. The CDR3 length is 15 residues. CDR1 and CDR2 from the germline V gene are DFQATT and SNEGSKA (reference sequence). CDR3 region: CSARDPQGGTDTQYF. In DNA, the CDR3 is TGCAGTGCTAGAGACCCACAGGGTGGCACAGATACGCAGTATTTT.

The rearrangement uses TRBV28 and TRBJ2-5, with 12 bases identical to TRBD2. The CDR3 has 15 amino acids. Germline V gene sequence: CDR1 MDHEN, CDR2 SYDVKM. With 6 bases clipped from V and 7 bases from J, the junction kept 9 bases outside the gene matches. CDR3 nucleotide sequence: TGTGCCAGCAGCCAACTAGCGGGGGGCCGGGGGACCCAGTACTTC. As protein: CASSQLAGGRGTQYF.

The chain links TRBV2 to TRBJ2-3; possible D gene TRBD1, 7 bases. The CDR3 spans 14 residues. Germline CDR1 is SNHLY and CDR2 is FYNNEI. V lost 7 bases and J lost 2, with 13 bases in between. Written as DNA, the CDR3 is TGTGCCAGCATGGAGGGGGCTGCCACAGATACGCAGTATTTT. Translated, it gives CASMEGAATDTQYF.

This clonotype has only a few counts. The chain links TRBV6-5 to TRBJ1-2; no clear D. V was clipped by 10 bases and J by 2 bases, with 11 bases between them. The CDR3 runs to 12 residues. Germline V gene data show CDR1 as MNHEY and CDR2 as SVGAGI. The CDR3 loop reads CATRTVNYGYTF. Here the CDR3 DNA reads TGTGCCACCAGGACGGTAAACTATGGCTACACCTTC.

In DNA, the CDR3 is TGCAGTGCTAGATTTCAGAATGGCCCCGGGGAGCTGTTTTTT. It translates to CSARFQNGPGELFF. The chain combines TRBV20-1 with TRBJ2-2; no reliable D call. The CDR3 extends over 14 amino acids. Germline V lookup: CDR1 DFQATT, CDR2 SNEGSKA (reference sequence). The V end was cut by 2 bases, the J end by 6 bases, with 13 bases between.

This chain connects TRBV6-5 to TRBJ2-7, with D maybe TRBD1 (5 bases). CDR1 MNHEY and CDR2 SVGAGI come from the germline V gene. V was shortened by 2 bases and J by 0 bases, with 11 bases between the two germline ends. The CDR3 totals 15 residues. The DNA of the CDR3 is TGTGCCAGCAGTTACGGGGCACTAATCTCCTACGAGCAGTACTTC. It specifies CASSYGALISYEQYF.

The sample holds one count of this clonotype. The gene calls are TRBV12-5 and TRBJ2-5; the D gene is possibly TRBD2 (5 bases). This CDR3 has 15 residues. V was cut by 5 bases and J by 2 bases, with 15 bases left in between. In germline, CDR1 is LGHNT, CDR2 FRNRAP. The CDR3 spells CASGPSAGAQETQYF. The CDR3 bases are TGTGCTAGTGGTCCTTCTGCGGGTGCACAAGAGACCCAGTACTTC.

V usage is TRBV20-1 and J usage is TRBJ1-4, with 8 bases that match TRBD1. V lost 6 bases to trimming and J lost 8 bases; unmatched junction nucleotides: 5. CDR3 length: 12 amino acids. In germline, CDR1 is DFQATT, CDR2 SNEGSKA (reference sequence). In DNA form, the CDR3 reads TGCAGTGCCAGGGGGCCAGGGGAAAAACTGTTTTTT. Its translation: CSARGPGEKLFF.

This rearrangement joins TRBV5-6 to TRBJ2-2; no definite D call. CDR1 and CDR2 from the germline V gene are SGHDT and YYEEEE. V dropped 1 base and J dropped 13 bases, with 17 bases sitting between them. CDR3 length equals 14 residues. CDR3 nucleotide sequence: TGTGCCAGCAGCTTGACGGGCAGTGAGTCGGGGCTGTTTTTT. Translation: CASSLTGSESGLFF.

V and J are TRBV7-9 and TRBJ2-7; perhaps TRBD1 as D (6 bases). Trimming took off 1 base at V and 2 bases at J, with 9 bases between the two ends. CDR3 length equals 14 residues. The germline V gene encodes CDR1 SEHNR and CDR2 FQNEAQ (reference sequence). As DNA, the CDR3 is TGTGCCAGCAGCTTAGGACAGGACACCTACGAGCAGTACGTC. Translated, it gives CASSLGQDTYEQYV.